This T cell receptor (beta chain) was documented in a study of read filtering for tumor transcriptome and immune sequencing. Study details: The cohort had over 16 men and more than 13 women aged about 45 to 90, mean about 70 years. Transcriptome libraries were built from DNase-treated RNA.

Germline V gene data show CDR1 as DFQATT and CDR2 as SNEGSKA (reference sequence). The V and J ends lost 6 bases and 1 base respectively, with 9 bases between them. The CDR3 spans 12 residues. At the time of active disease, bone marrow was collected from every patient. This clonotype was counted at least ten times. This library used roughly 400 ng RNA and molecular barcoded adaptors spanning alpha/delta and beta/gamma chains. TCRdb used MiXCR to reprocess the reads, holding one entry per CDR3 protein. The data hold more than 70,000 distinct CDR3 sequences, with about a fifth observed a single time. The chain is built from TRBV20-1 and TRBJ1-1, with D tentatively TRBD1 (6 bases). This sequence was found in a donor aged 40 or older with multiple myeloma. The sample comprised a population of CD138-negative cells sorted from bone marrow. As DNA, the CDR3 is TGCAGTGCCAGGGGTGGGAACACTGAAGCTTTCTTT. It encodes CSARGGNTEAFF.